Listed below are T cell receptor beta chains from one sample, sequenced in a study of cytomegalovirus exposure and HLA in healthy donors. Here immunoSEQ multiplex PCR was the method, and the copy in TCRdb shows in-frame clones only, minus some. The data contain around 150,000 clones, nearly 80% of them seen just once; the ten biggest clones take up approximately 2.1%. What was sequenced was PBMCs. Source of these receptors: a man younger than 45 in good health and CMV-seronegative. CDR3s include the opening cysteine and the closing phenylalanine or tryptophan.

j_call,v_call,cdr3_aa
TRBJ1-3,TRBV29-1,CSVEQNSGNTIYF
TRBJ1-4,TRBV14,CASSPRRGTTNEKLFF
TRBJ1-1,TRBV30,CAWTPRGRTEAFF
TRBJ2-3,TRBV29-1,CSVDRAGRTSGNADTQYF
TRBJ1-5,TRBV6-6,CASSRRDSSNQPQHF
TRBJ2-7,TRBV20-1,CSARDLYEQYF
TRBJ2-3,TRBV30,CAWSRLADSTDTQYF
TRBJ2-7,TRBV4-2,CASSQEAESSYEQYF
TRBJ2-1,TRBV7-9,CASSFGSGLRLGNEQFF
TRBJ2-7,TRBV25-1,CASSEYRLAGGMDEQYF
TRBJ2-3,TRBV30,CAWSAIRTSGIADTQYF
TRBJ1-4,TRBV2,CASRERDRGGKLFF
TRBJ2-4,TRBV27,CASSLRSPSDWVKNIQYF
TRBJ2-5,TRBV10-3,CAISGGGRDTETQYF
TRBJ2-1,TRBV15,CATSRVGMLGTSGRSDEQFF
TRBJ1-2,TRBV7-6,CASSPDSYNYGYTF
TRBJ2-1,TRBV7-7,CASSPGHRAGNEQFF
TRBJ1-4,TRBV28,CASSLPPGKLFF
TRBJ2-7,TRBV29-1,CSVLGAGGLSEQYF
TRBJ1-2,TRBV6-5,CASSRIRGAGYTF
TRBJ2-7,TRBV7-2,CASSSRRYAYEQYF
TRBJ2-7,TRBV7-8,CASSLNGGYEQYF
TRBJ1-1,TRBV29-1,CSVETPTEAFF
TRBJ2-3,TRBV6-5,CASVGVGDTQYF
TRBJ1-1,TRBV20-1,CSSREGAEAFF
TRBJ1-5,TRBV28,CASQPGGRLNQPQHF
TRBJ2-7,TRBV11-2,CASSRLEAGGSLEQYF
TRBJ1-2,TRBV9,CASSVDIGTGDYGYTF
TRBJ1-5,TRBV18,CASSPGTLQPQHF